The 15 T cell receptor beta chains below all came from one sample that was sequenced in a study of prognosis after radiotherapy for stage I lung cancer. With two-round multiplex PCR, TCR beta CDR3 sequences were amplified from genomic DNA. With primers specific to each TRBV and TRBJ gene, the first-round PCR was performed. TCRdb itself ran the multiplex PCR reads through MiXCR, one entry per CDR3 protein. The table shows some 34,000 distinct CDR3 sequences, with 32% occurring only once. This material consisted of PBMCs, taken before or after stereotactic body radiation therapy (not recorded which). Receptors were obtained from a donor aged 50 or older with non-small cell lung cancer.

This clonotype was seen a few times. V usage is TRBV6-1 and J usage is TRBJ2-1, with 7 bases that match TRBD2. Germline V CDR1 and CDR2: MNHNS, SASEGT. The length of the CDR3 is 15 residues. The junction had 13 bases not matched to a gene; V was cut back by 7 bases and J by 7 bases. The CDR3 region is CASIRRVGGGNEQFF. The CDR3 DNA is TGTGCCAGCATCCGTAGGGTTGGGGGAGGGAATGAGCAGTTCTTC.

This clonotype was seen many times. The CDR3 spells CSARDRALLSGANVLTF. The DNA for the CDR3 is TGCAGTGCTAGAGACCGGGCACTCCTCTCTGGGGCCAACGTCCTGACTTTC. The chain joins TRBV20-1 to TRBJ2-6, with D hard to call. V was trimmed by 0 bases and J by 0 bases, leaving 12 bases between them. Germline loops: CDR1 DFQATT, CDR2 SNEGSKA (reference sequence). The CDR3 is 17 amino acids.

This clonotype has at least ten counts. The rearrangement uses TRBV19 and TRBJ1-1, with D possibly TRBD1 on 6 matching bases. The V and J ends lost 2 bases and 9 bases respectively, with 13 bases between them. The CDR3 has 13 residues. Germline-derived CDR1 and CDR2 are LNHDA and SQIVND (reference sequence). The CDR3 nucleotides are TGTGCCAGTAGTATATCCGGGACATCCAAAGCTTTCTTT. Protein sequence: CASSISGTSKAFF.

In its sample, this clonotype was seen many times. The chain is built from TRBV18 and TRBJ2-3; the D gene is possibly TRBD2 (5 bases). The CDR3 is 15 residues long. Germline CDR1 KGHSH, CDR2 LQKENI. V shed 6 bases and J shed 6 bases, with 19 bases lying between them. The CDR3 DNA reads as TGTGCCAGCTCGACGGGGTCAGAATCCTTGGATACGCAGTATTTT. Translated, it gives CASSTGSESLDTQYF.

The rearrangement joins TRBV3-1 to TRBJ1-4; weak D call: TRBD1 (6 bases). The CDR3 totals 15 residues. Trimming removed 4 bases at V and 8 bases at J, with 17 bases between. CDR1 is LGHDT and CDR2 is YNNKEL in the germline V gene (reference sequence). The CDR3 bases are TGTGCCAGCAGCCCACAGGGACAACTTGGGGAAAAACTGTTTTTT. Translated: CASSPQGQLGEKLFF.

The J gene is TRBJ1-5, the V gene TRBV19, with D hard to call. CDR1 is LNHDA and CDR2 is SQIVND in the germline V gene (reference sequence). The ends were cut back, 1 base at V and 3 bases at J, with 4 bases in the middle. There are 13 residues in the CDR3. The CDR3 sequence: CASSIGPNQPQHF. CDR3 sequence (DNA): TGTGCCAGTAGTATAGGGCCCAATCAGCCCCAGCATTTT.

This chain connects TRBV6-1 to TRBJ1-2; 9 nucleotides agree with TRBD1. The trim removed 3 bases at V and 8 bases at J, leaving 7 bases unmatched. CDR3 size: 14 residues. CDR1 MNHNS and CDR2 SASEGT come from the germline V gene. The CDR3 nucleotides read TGTGCCAGCAGTGACTGGGGGGACAGGGTGGGCTACACCTTC. Translated, it gives CASSDWGDRVGYTF.

About this clonotype: A far larger clone is one base from this, pointing to a likely read error. The V gene is TRBV6-4, the J gene TRBJ2-7; D might be TRBD2 (5 bases). The CDR3 has 11 residues. V was trimmed by 9 bases and J by 5 bases, leaving 11 bases between them. Per the germline V gene, CDR1 is MRHNA and CDR2 is SNTAGT. The CDR3 loop reads CARSGNDEQYF. The CDR3 DNA follows: TGTGCCAGAAGCGGCAACGACGAGCAGTACTTC.

This clonotype was detected many times. V and J are TRBV9 and TRBJ1-6, with a weak D call TRBD1 (5 bases). The length of the CDR3 is 16 residues. V was cut by 0 bases and J by 5 bases, with 12 bases left in between. Germline-derived CDR1 and CDR2 are SGDLS and YYNGEE. CDR3 DNA sequence: TGTGCCAGCAGCGTAGGTTTCGGGGGGAATAATTCACCCCTCCACTTT. As protein: CASSVGFGGNNSPLHF. Based on the CDR3 plus reference TRBV9 and TRBJ1-6, the full variable domain is DSGVTQTPKHLITATGQRVTLRCSPRSGDLSVYWYQQSLDQGLQFLIQYYNGEERAKGNILERFSAQQFPDLHSELNLSSLELGDSALYFCASSVGFGGNNSPLHFGNGTRLTVT.

This clonotype has a count of ten or more. The gene calls are TRBV7-3 and TRBJ2-5; 10 positions match TRBD1. CDR1 is SGHTA, CDR2 FQGTGA, per germline. J gave up 4 bases and V 5 bases, and 4 bases lay outside the gene matches. This CDR3 has 14 amino acids. The CDR3 coding sequence is TGTGCCAGCAGCACCGGGACAGGGGCAGAGACCCAGTACTTC. It translates to CASSTGTGAETQYF.

The rearrangement links TRBV6-2 or TRBV6-3 to TRBJ1-6, with D tentatively TRBD1 (5 bases). Germline values: CDR1 MNHEY, CDR2 SVGEGT. This CDR3 comprises 14 residues. The germline V and J ends were trimmed by 5 bases and 10 bases, with 15 bases remaining between them. The CDR3, as DNA: TGTGCCAGCAGTGTGTGGAGGGGAGAGTCACCCCTCCACTTT. Translating gives CASSVWRGESPLHF.

The chain employs TRBV28 and TRBJ2-7, with 8 bases matching TRBD2. This CDR3 is 14 amino acids long. Germline-derived CDR1 and CDR2 are MDHEN and SYDVKM. Losses at the gene ends were 4 bases for V and 2 bases for J; bases not matched to a gene: 4. This chain's CDR3 is CASSSWTSTYEQYF. The DNA for the CDR3 is TGTGCCAGCAGTTCATGGACTAGCACCTACGAGCAGTACTTC.

This clonotype appeared many times. The rearrangement links TRBV9 to TRBJ1-2, with D tentatively TRBD1 (5 bases). This CDR3 has 16 amino acids. The germline gives CDR1 SGDLS, CDR2 YYNGEE. V dropped 3 bases and J dropped 1 base, with 16 bases sitting between them. The chain's CDR3 is CASSASGARRNYGYTF. CDR3 sequence (DNA): TGTGCCAGCAGCGCTTCCGGGGCGCGACGTAACTATGGCTACACCTTC.

This rearrangement joins TRBV20-1 to TRBJ1-5; D uncertain. The CDR3 consists of 15 residues. From germline, CDR1 is DFQATT and CDR2 SNEGSKA (reference sequence). The V and J ends lost 0 bases and 3 bases respectively, with 12 bases between them. The CDR3 here is CSARDRERDNQPQHF. The CDR3 DNA reads as TGCAGTGCTAGAGATAGGGAACGAGACAATCAGCCCCAGCATTTT.

The chain couples TRBV6-2 or TRBV6-3 to TRBJ1-4, with D perhaps matching TRBD1 (6 bases). From germline, CDR1 is MNHEY and CDR2 SVGEGT. CDR3 length equals 15 residues. V shed 8 bases and J shed 2 bases, with 15 bases lying between them. In nucleotides, the CDR3 is TGTGCCAGCGAGTCGAAGGGGGGGACTAATGAAAAACTGTTTTTT. It encodes CASESKGGTNEKLFF.